This record looks at one T cell receptor (beta chain) sequence and its context. These data originate in a study of cytomegalovirus exposure and HLA in healthy donors. The PCR ran on 60 Vbeta and 13 Jbeta primers. The data were produced by immunoSEQ multiplex PCR, yet TCRdb's version contains in-frame clones alone and is incomplete. The sample has hundreds of thousands of clones, roughly 89% seen once; the top ten hold about 1%. Between the trimmed V and J ends, which lost 6 bases and 0 bases, there was a span of 12 bases. This CDR3 comprises 14 residues. Germline-derived CDR1 and CDR2 are MNHEY and SVGAGI.

Sequencing input: PBMCs. This sequence was found in a woman younger than 35 in good health and CMV-seronegative. This chain uses TRBV6-5 with TRBJ2-7; D is possibly TRBD2 (6 bases). CDR3 sequence reads: CASSRDLSSYEQYF. In nucleotides, the CDR3 is TGTGCCAGCAGCCGGGACTTAAGCTCCTACGAGCAGTACTTC.